This T cell receptor (beta chain) was profiled in a study of shared clonotypes between healthy human individuals. Study overall: A couple of female and three male donors aged 18 to 49 were enrolled. Study results and limitations: Shared clonotypes across all four donors exceeded non-shared ones in generation probability.

Comments on this clone: Antigen unknown.

The CDR3 loop spans 16 amino acids. V dropped 2 bases and J dropped 2 bases, with 12 bases sitting between them. In germline, CDR1 is SGHTA, CDR2 FQGTGA. Several immunoSEQ plates held equal portions of the genomic DNA taken from each subset. TCRdb's copy holds only in-frame clones and misses some; the assay was immunoSEQ multiplex PCR. The sample holds under 2.5 million clones, roughly 90% seen once. The source of this sequence is a man aged 18-30 years in good health. Some clones in this sample may be carry-over from other donors' samples. The chain uses TRBV7-3 and TRBJ2-2; D possibly matches TRBD1 or TRBD2 (5 bases each). Input material: naive CD4+ T cells from PBMCs. The subset: CD45RA+ positively selected. CDR3 sequence reads: CASSLQPRGNTGELFF. In nucleotides, the CDR3 is TGTGCCAGCAGCTTACAACCGAGGGGTAACACCGGGGAGCTGTTTTTT.